These 15 T cell receptor beta chains originate from one sample sequenced in a study of T cell responses to AZD1222 COVID-19 vaccine. TCRdb's copy holds only in-frame clones and misses some; the assay was immunoSEQ multiplex PCR. This table has some 130,000 clones, 90% appearing once. Sequencing was performed on peripheral blood, taken on day 0 of AZD1222 vaccination. These TCRs come from an adult in good health.

V is TRBV7-9 and J is TRBJ2-6; possibly TRBD2 for D (6 bases). Germline V gene data show CDR1 as SEHNR and CDR2 as FQNEAQ (reference sequence). V lost 5 bases and J lost 3, with 11 bases in between. CDR3 length equals 15 residues. The CDR3 DNA sequence: TGTGCCAGCAGCCTACTAGCAGTTGGGGCCAACGTCCTGACTTTC. It yields the protein CASSLLAVGANVLTF.

This chain joins TRBV9 and TRBJ2-1; no firm D call. CDR3 length: 13 residues. CDR1 is SGDLS and CDR2 is YYNGEE in the germline V gene. V lost 4 bases to trimming and J lost 5 bases, with 10 bases between them. CDR3 nucleotide sequence: TGTGCCAGCAGCAACGAGGCAGACAATGAGCAGTTCTTC. Residues: CASSNEADNEQFF.

J is TRBJ2-7 and V is TRBV2; tentatively, D is TRBD1 (5 bases). The V gene lost 2 bases and the J gene lost 1 base, with 6 bases spanning the gap. This CDR3 is 13 amino acids long. Per germline, CDR1 SNHLY and CDR2 FYNNEI. The CDR3 is CASSEQGSYEQYF. The DNA of the CDR3 is TGTGCCAGCAGTGAACAGGGATCCTACGAGCAGTACTTC.

V is TRBV9 and J is TRBJ2-1, with 9 bases fitting TRBD1. J gave up 7 bases and V 0 bases, and 8 bases lay outside the gene matches. Germline V gene lookup returns CDR1 SGDLS and CDR2 YYNGEE. CDR3 size: 16 residues. The CDR3 protein is CASSVEWTGATNEQFF. DNA of the CDR3: TGTGCCAGCAGCGTAGAATGGACAGGGGCTACAAATGAGCAGTTCTTC.

J is TRBJ1-5 and V is TRBV5-1, with D possibly being TRBD1 (5 bases). CDR1 SGHRS and CDR2 YFSETQ come from the germline V gene. Trimming took off 4 bases at V and 3 bases at J, with 11 bases between the two ends. CDR3 length equals 14 residues. CDR3 coding DNA: TGCGCCAGCAGCCAAGGGGATGTCAATCAGCCCCAGCATTTT. Translated: CASSQGDVNQPQHF.

The chain is built from TRBV12-3 or TRBV12-4 and TRBJ1-2, with unresolved D. The CDR3 is 13 residues long. V was pared by 5 bases and J by 7 bases, with 14 bases between. The CDR3, as DNA: TGTGCCAGCAGTCCCCCAGGCAGGCTTGGCTACACCTTC. This codes for CASSPPGRLGYTF.

V gene TRBV9 combines with J gene TRBJ1-1; TRBD1 matches 7 bases. Germline CDR1 reads SGDLS; CDR2 reads YYNGEE. V shed 3 bases and J 2 bases; nucleotides not matched to a gene: 7. The CDR3 loop spans 15 amino acids. CDR3 sequence: CASSAYTGANTEAFF. The CDR3 coding sequence is TGTGCCAGCAGCGCCTACACAGGGGCTAACACTGAAGCTTTCTTT.

J is TRBJ1-2 and V is TRBV12-2. TRBV12-2 is reported as a pseudogene. The CDR3 consists of 14 residues. CDR3 nucleotides: TGTGCAAGTCGCTTCCCCTCCAGACTTTTAAGGAACACCTTC. Its translation: CASRFPSRLLRNTF.

This CDR3 is CASSQGGQGAGELFF. The CDR3 coding sequence is TGCGCCAGCAGCCAAGGGGGACAGGGTGCCGGGGAGCTGTTTTTT. The chain employs TRBV4-3 and TRBJ2-2; 9 bases align to TRBD1. CDR3 size: 15 residues. Germline V gene sequence: CDR1 LGHNA, CDR2 YSLEER. V was clipped by 1 base and J by 6 bases; unmatched bases: 3.

The chain employs TRBV28 and TRBJ1-5, with D possibly matching TRBD1 (6 bases). Germline V gene sequence: CDR1 MDHEN, CDR2 SYDVKM. The CDR3 loop spans 12 amino acids. Deletions cut 5 bases from V and 7 bases from J, with 9 bases between. As DNA, the CDR3 is TGTGCCAGCAGTGAACAGGGCCAGCCCCAGCATTTT. Translating it yields CASSEQGQPQHF. The full variable domain, in which reference TRBV28 and TRBJ1-5 provide the parts outside the CDR3, is DVKVTQSSRYLVKRTGEKVFLECVQDMDHENMFWYRQDPGLGLRLIYFSYDVKMKEKGDIPEGYSVSREKKERFSLILESASTNQTSMYLCASSEQGQPQHFGDGTRLSIL.

CDR3 sequence reads: CASSFRGHSFQPQHF. Written as DNA, the CDR3 is TGTGCCAGCAGTTTCAGGGGACACTCCTTTCAGCCCCAGCATTTT. This chain joins TRBV28 and TRBJ1-5, with D maybe TRBD1 (6 bases). Trimming left V 3 bases short and J 6 bases short, with 15 bases between. CDR1 is MDHEN, CDR2 SYDVKM, per germline. The CDR3 has 15 residues.

The V and J genes are TRBV25-1 and TRBJ2-5; D tentatively reads TRBD1 or TRBD2 (5 bases each). V lost 0 bases, J lost 5 bases, and 10 bases lay in between. The CDR3 is 14 residues long. Germline loops: CDR1 MGHDK, CDR2 SYGVNS. CDR3 in amino acids: CASSEYRGGETQYF. As DNA, the CDR3 is TGTGCCAGCAGTGAATATCGGGGCGGCGAGACCCAGTACTTC.

V gene TRBV5-6 combines with J gene TRBJ2-7; D possibly uses TRBD1 or TRBD2 (5 bases each). The germline V and J ends were trimmed by 4 bases and 7 bases, with 21 bases remaining between them. CDR3 length: 15 residues. Germline V gene lookup returns CDR1 SGHDT and CDR2 YYEEEE. This CDR3 is CASSIGDRFSWEQYF. The CDR3 DNA sequence: TGTGCCAGCAGCATAGGGGACCGCTTCTCTTGGGAGCAGTACTTC.

This chain joins TRBV29-1 and TRBJ1-2; D possibly corresponds to TRBD1 (6 bases). Between the trimmed V and J ends, which lost 7 bases and 4 bases, there was a span of 13 bases. CDR1 is SQVTM and CDR2 is ANQGSEA in the germline V gene. CDR3 size: 12 residues. As DNA, the CDR3 is TGCAGCGCCGTGACAGGATCCTATGGCTACACCTTC. It codes for CSAVTGSYGYTF.

This chain joins TRBV6-5 and TRBJ1-1; D ambiguous. Trimming stripped 4 bases from V and 5 bases from J, with 8 bases between. CDR1 is MNHEY and CDR2 is SVGAGI in the germline V gene. The CDR3 sequence is 12 residues long. The DNA of the CDR3 is TGTGCCAGCAGTTTATCGGGGACTGAAGCTTTCTTT. Amino acid sequence: CASSLSGTEAFF.